What follows are 25 T cell receptor beta chains derived from one specimen sequenced in a study of naive and memory T cell subsets. Findings of the study overall: A few larger clonotypes appeared in naive repertoires, especially CD8, possibly memory cells re-expressing CD45RA.

Antigens for these TCRs are unknown. Both TRBC1 and TRBC2 were covered by a beta constant-region primer of two equimolar oligonucleotides. The ligated cDNA underwent four PCR rounds using SP2 and nested alpha and beta constant-region primers. TCRdb processed the UMI-ligation and nested PCR reads anew with MiXCR; each CDR3 protein has one entry. The sample has roughly 140,000 distinct CDR3 sequences, approximately 21% seen once; the top ten hold 0.55% to 0.75%. The sequencing sample was made of naive CD8+ T cells from blood. These receptors were collected from a human donor in good health.

In its sample, this clonotype was seen many times. The V call is TRBV29-1, the J call TRBJ1-1; D not resolved. CDR1 and CDR2 (germline): SQVTM, ANQGSEA. This CDR3 region has 10 residues. Trimming removed 6 bases at V and 0 bases at J, with 2 bases between. CDR3 in amino acids: CSVLNTEAFF. For the CDR3, the DNA is TGCAGCGTGTTGAACACTGAAGCTTTCTTT.

V usage is TRBV27 and J usage is TRBJ2-7; TRBD2 aligns across 8 bases. Germline V gene data show CDR1 as MNHEY and CDR2 as SMNVEV (reference sequence). The CDR3 spans 14 residues. The junction had 5 bases not matched to a gene; V was cut back by 5 bases and J by 2 bases. CDR3 protein: CASSLGLAAYEQYF. The CDR3 nucleotides read TGTGCCAGCAGTCTCGGACTAGCTGCCTACGAGCAGTACTTC.

This clonotype was found once. J is TRBJ2-3 and V is TRBV18; D is perhaps TRBD2 (6 bases). V dropped 3 bases and J dropped 5 bases, with 21 bases sitting between them. The germline gives CDR1 KGHSH, CDR2 LQKENI. This CDR3 contains 17 residues. Here the CDR3 DNA reads TGTGCCAGCTCACCTGCCCGGGACTCCTTTGGACAAGATACGCAGTATTTT. Translated, it gives CASSPARDSFGQDTQYF.

The chain is built from TRBV28 and TRBJ2-1; no reliable D call. This CDR3 contains 15 residues. The V gene's germline CDR1 is MDHEN and CDR2 SYDVKM. The V and J ends lost 6 bases and 2 bases respectively, with 14 bases between them. CDR3 amino acids: CASRSGPGPYNEQFF. CDR3 coding DNA: TGTGCCAGCAGGTCCGGGCCCGGGCCCTACAATGAGCAGTTCTTC.

The chain links TRBV28 to TRBJ2-5, with D possibly called TRBD1 or TRBD2 (5 bases each). Germline CDR1 reads MDHEN; CDR2 reads SYDVKM. V gave up 6 bases and J gave up 3 bases, with 11 bases separating them. The CDR3 is made up of 13 amino acids. CDR3 sequence: CASSRDGEETQYF. DNA for the CDR3: TGTGCCAGCAGCCGGGACGGCGAAGAGACCCAGTACTTC. Drawing the rest from reference TRBV28 and TRBJ2-5, the complete variable domain is DVKVTQSSRYLVKRTGEKVFLECVQDMDHENMFWYRQDPGLGLRLIYFSYDVKMKEKGDIPEGYSVSREKKERFSLILESASTNQTSMYLCASSRDGEETQYFGPGTRLLVL.

This clonotype was detected only a few times. The junction departs from germline at one end; a sequencing error may be responsible. The chain recombines TRBV6-2 or TRBV6-3 with TRBJ2-7, with D perhaps given as TRBD1 or TRBD2 (5 bases each). Germline CDR1 reads MNHEY; CDR2 reads SVGEGT. The CDR3 is made up of 11 amino acids. CDR3: CASSYPGSSHF. DNA of the CDR3: TGTGCCAGCAGTTACCCAGGGAGTAGCCACTTC.

This rearrangement joins TRBV28 to TRBJ2-7, with D tentatively TRBD1 (6 bases). V shed 7 bases and J shed 2 bases, with 21 bases lying between them. The CDR3 spans 16 residues. In germline, CDR1 is MDHEN, CDR2 SYDVKM. Here the CDR3 reads CASTLADSLVTYEQYF. The CDR3 nucleotides read TGTGCCAGCACTCTGGCGGACAGCTTAGTTACCTACGAGCAGTACTTC.

V and J are TRBV7-9 and TRBJ1-2; 8 positions agree with TRBD1. With V trimmed by 6 bases and J by 7 bases, 10 bases remained unmatched. The CDR3 is 14 amino acids. Germline V gene data show CDR1 as SEHNR and CDR2 as FQNEAQ (reference sequence). CDR3 sequence: CASSLQGVGAGYTF. For the CDR3, the DNA is TGTGCCAGCAGTCTACAGGGGGTTGGGGCTGGCTACACCTTC.

In its sample, this clonotype was seen a few times. This sequence joins TRBV29-1 and TRBJ2-7, with D unresolved. V was pared by 2 bases and J by 4 bases, with 21 bases between. The CDR3 has 16 amino acids. Per the germline V gene, CDR1 is SQVTM and CDR2 is ANQGSEA. CDR3 sequence (DNA): TGCAGCGTTGAATTTGGCGTTAGGAATTGGGAATACGAGCAGTACTTC. Translated, it gives CSVEFGVRNWEYEQYF.

DNA for the CDR3: TGTGCCAGCAGTTCCTCCTCCGGGAGCTACAATGAGCAGTTCTTC. It yields the protein CASSSSSGSYNEQFF. The rearrangement links TRBV6-4 to TRBJ2-1; possible D gene TRBD2, 6 bases. CDR3 length equals 15 residues. Germline CDR1 is MRHNA and CDR2 is SNTAGT. V was cut by 5 bases and J by 3 bases, with 14 bases left in between.

The chain is built from TRBV7-9 and TRBJ1-3; D uncertain. V lost 1 base and J 0 bases, leaving 10 bases between the germline ends. This CDR3 comprises 16 residues. Germline lookup yields CDR1 SEHNR and CDR2 FQNEAQ (reference sequence). The CDR3 DNA reads TGTGCCAGCAGCTTAGTTCGTCAACCCTCTGGAAACACCATATATTTT. Translating gives CASSLVRQPSGNTIYF. Combining the CDR3 with reference TRBV7-9 and TRBJ1-3 gives the whole variable domain DTGVSQNPRHKITKRGQNVTFRCDPISEHNRLYWYRQTLGQGPEFLTYFQNEAQLEKSRLLSDRFSAERPKGSFSTLEIQRTEQGDSAMYLCASSLVRQPSGNTIYFGEGSWLTVV.

The V and J genes are TRBV2 and TRBJ2-1; D possibly corresponds to TRBD2 (7 bases). Trimming shortened V by 10 bases and J by 6 bases, and 22 bases separated the two germline ends. The CDR3 has 15 residues. Germline CDR1 and CDR2: SNHLY and FYNNEI. The CDR3 DNA is TGTGCCAACCTAAATAGGGAGGGGGTTATCAATGAGCAGTTCTTC. Translating gives CANLNREGVINEQFF.

The chain uses TRBV28 and TRBJ1-6; unclear D gene. V was pared by 5 bases and J by 8 bases, with 13 bases between. Looked up from germline, CDR1 is MDHEN and CDR2 is SYDVKM. The CDR3 covers 14 residues. CDR3 sequence reads: CASSPPPEDSPLHF. Written as DNA, the CDR3 is TGTGCCAGCAGTCCCCCCCCGGAGGATTCACCCCTCCACTTT.

In its sample, this clonotype was seen many times. V is TRBV11-2 and J is TRBJ2-1; 10 nucleotides match TRBD2. Germline CDR1 SGHAT, CDR2 FQNNGV. The V gene end was trimmed by 4 bases and the J gene end by 7 bases; junction bases not matched to a gene: 7. The CDR3 is 15 residues long. CDR3 sequence (DNA): TGTGCCAGCAGCTCAGCGGGAGGGTATATGAATGAGCAGTTCTTC. Protein: CASSSAGGYMNEQFF.

This chain links TRBV9 with TRBJ1-2; D is uncertain. V was shortened by 2 bases and J by 0 bases, with 5 bases between the two germline ends. Germline-derived CDR1 and CDR2 are SGDLS and YYNGEE. The CDR3 runs to 13 residues. This chain's CDR3 is CASSVAANYGYTF. CDR3 DNA: TGTGCCAGCAGCGTGGCTGCTAACTATGGCTACACCTTC. Drawing the rest from reference TRBV9 and TRBJ1-2, the complete variable domain is DSGVTQTPKHLITATGQRVTLRCSPRSGDLSVYWYQQSLDQGLQFLIQYYNGEERAKGNILERFSAQQFPDLHSELNLSSLELGDSALYFCASSVAANYGYTFGSGTRLTVV.

A few counts support this clonotype. The V and J genes are TRBV5-1 and TRBJ2-2; tentatively, D is TRBD1 (5 bases). The germline gives CDR1 SGHRS, CDR2 YFSETQ. This CDR3 region has 14 residues. The V end was cut by 2 bases, the J end by 4 bases, with 9 bases between. The CDR3 sequence is CASSFQGPTGELFF. CDR3 nucleotide sequence: TGCGCCAGCAGCTTTCAGGGCCCCACCGGGGAGCTGTTTTTT.

This chain connects TRBV20-1 to TRBJ2-7; the match to TRBD2 covers 9 bases. This CDR3 is built from 19 residues. Losses at the gene ends were 3 bases for V and 2 bases for J; bases not matched to a gene: 20. Germline CDR1 and CDR2: DFQATT and SNEGSKA (reference sequence). CDR3 bases: TGCAGTGCTAGGGCGATCGGGACTAGCTCCCCGAGTCAAACCTACGAGCAGTACTTC. Its protein is CSARAIGTSSPSQTYEQYF.

The genes are TRBV29-1 and TRBJ2-7; 7 positions agree with TRBD1. Germline assignment: CDR1 SQVTM and CDR2 ANQGSEA. V trimming: 6 bases; J trimming: 2 bases; junction bases outside the gene matches: 4. The CDR3 totals 12 residues. This CDR3 reads CSVEDRTYEQYF. CDR3 sequence (DNA): TGCAGCGTGGAGGACAGGACCTACGAGCAGTACTTC.

The chain joins TRBV28 to TRBJ2-7, with TRBD1 as a possible D gene (5 bases). Germline V lookup: CDR1 MDHEN, CDR2 SYDVKM. This CDR3 spans 17 amino acids. Between the trimmed V and J ends, which lost 2 bases and 0 bases, there was a span of 17 bases. This chain's CDR3 is CASSLELTDTSSYEQYF. The CDR3 DNA reads as TGTGCCAGCAGTTTAGAACTCACGGACACGAGCTCCTACGAGCAGTACTTC.

The genes are TRBV29-1 and TRBJ1-2; D is unclear. Germline V gene data show CDR1 as SQVTM and CDR2 as ANQGSEA. The CDR3 extends over 15 amino acids. The ends were cut back, 0 bases at V and 6 bases at J, with 17 bases in the middle. This CDR3 is CSVEDSSRVMDGYTF. The CDR3 DNA sequence: TGCAGCGTTGAAGACTCTTCTAGGGTAATGGATGGCTACACCTTC.

This clonotype was detected once. The chain combines TRBV12-3 or TRBV12-4 with TRBJ2-1; D may be TRBD1 or TRBD2 (5 bases each). The CDR3 loop spans 13 amino acids. Trimming left V 5 bases short and J 10 bases short, with 15 bases between. CDR3 sequence: CASSPRGLREQFF. The CDR3 DNA reads as TGTGCCAGCAGTCCCCGGGGCCTCAGGGAGCAGTTCTTC.

This clonotype was seen only a few times. This chain joins TRBV6-2 or TRBV6-3 and TRBJ1-1; D is undetermined. The CDR3 is made up of 15 amino acids. V was shortened by 8 bases and J by 1 base, with 17 bases between the two germline ends. CDR1 is MNHEY and CDR2 is SVGEGT in the germline V gene. The CDR3: CASSSTLDPNTEAFF. The CDR3 nucleotides are TGTGCCAGCTCGTCCACCCTGGACCCGAACACTGAAGCTTTCTTT.

This clonotype has more than one count but fewer than ten. The chain recombines TRBV27 with TRBJ2-7; D not certain. V lost 2 bases, J lost 5 bases, and 7 bases lay in between. Germline V CDR1 and CDR2: MNHEY, SMNVEV (reference sequence). The length of the CDR3 is 12 residues. The CDR3 bases are TGTGCCAGCAGTTTAGGGCCCAACGAGCAGTACTTC. Residues: CASSLGPNEQYF.

The chain uses TRBV6-5 and TRBJ1-2; no reliable D call. CDR3 length equals 15 residues. Looked up from germline, CDR1 is MNHEY and CDR2 is SVGAGI. The germline V and J ends were trimmed by 2 bases and 6 bases, with 16 bases remaining between them. The CDR3 nucleotides are TGTGCCAGCAGTTACAATTTCGGGATCTGGGATGGCTACACCTTC. Protein: CASSYNFGIWDGYTF.

This clonotype was seen a handful of times. V usage is TRBV29-1 and J usage is TRBJ2-1, with 11 bases that match TRBD2. The CDR3 extends over 21 amino acids. Germline CDR1 is SQVTM and CDR2 is ANQGSEA. Losses at the gene ends were 1 base for V and 4 bases for J; bases not matched to a gene: 21. Here the CDR3 DNA reads TGCAGCGTTGAAGGTCCCCCGACTAGCGGGAAATTTTCTATAGGGTACAATGAGCAGTTCTTC. This encodes CSVEGPPTSGKFSIGYNEQFF.